This paragraph reports one TCR beta chain. Its antigen is unknown. The input lacks base qualities; no much larger clone sits a single base away. Sequences SEHNR (CDR1) and FQNEAQ (CDR2) are obtained from the germline V gene (reference sequence). From cysteine to phenylalanine, the CDR3 is 14 amino acids long. CDR3 DNA is the only sequence kept; it has 42 bases, read in frame from the first base. Trimming leaves V shorter by 7 bases and J shorter by 3 bases, with the junction holding 4 bases beyond the gene matches. The data are from a study of shared clonotypes between healthy human individuals (dated by TCRdb to the early 2020s). About the full investigation: The cohort included three men and a couple of women between 18 and 49 years of age. Per donor, three plates each were used for CD4 naive and CD4 memory, two for CD8 naive, and one for CD8 memory. The study deeply sequenced blood TCR repertoires of five healthy adults to estimate repertoire size and the extent of clonotype sharing between individuals. To increase sequencing depth and limit assay-specific biases, TCR repertoire library preparation and sequencing were carried out by different laboratories using diverse techniques. Between about 0.8 and 9 billion PBMCs per donor were obtained by leukapheresis.

CD8 naive samples were CD45RO-negative cells positively selected for CCR7, giving a CD45RA+CCR7+ population that excluded TemRA cells. Donors were healthy HIV-negative adults with no recently reported acute infections or vaccinations. All donors were Caucasian adults living in Nashville, Tennessee, USA. Blood was collected by leukapheresis, and PBMCs were isolated by Ficoll-Histopaque density gradient centrifugation and then cryopreserved in liquid nitrogen vapor phase. Analytical flow cytometry was used to check the purity and quantity of each magnetically sorted T cell population. Genomic DNA was isolated from each sorted fraction and quantified by UV absorbance on a Nanodrop 2000c. The paper as a whole reports these results and caveats: Because the study included a small number of donors, the genetic and exposure-history diversity represented was limited. Pairwise subsampling indicated that sequencing depth was expected to affect the degree of clonotype sharing among donors. Sampling was restricted to blood, and TCR repertoires in tissues likely differ from the TCR repertoires found in blood. Higher generation probabilities were observed for clonotypes shared by all four sorted-subset donors than for non-shared clonotypes. Estimated clonotype richness was generally larger for naive than for memory subsets. When a few donors were compared, the shared fraction of clonotypes was around 4.6% for naive CD4, 3.5% to 4% for naive CD8, 2% to 2.5% for memory CD4, and 0.4% for memory CD8. Rarefaction of sorted-subset datasets indicated incomplete sequencing despite the large sequencing depth.

Using the deep immunoSEQ assay, TCR CDR3 regions were amplified from genomic DNA by multiplex PCR. Extracted genomic DNA from each cell subset was distributed evenly across all wells of several immunoSEQ 96-well plates, and each plate was treated as a replicate. Each replicate PCR for sorted subsets received about 220 ng genomic DNA, equal to about 30,000 T cell genomes. Purified libraries were measured with a Qubit 3.0 fluorometer, size-checked on a Bioanalyzer 2100, and measured again with the KAPA Library Quantification kit. Every immunoSEQ 96-well plate was sequenced on a dedicated single-read 150-cycle Illumina NextSeq 550 flow cell. The source study handled its data this way. Because the immunoSEQ output held only junctional sequences and lacked quality scores, the filtering could not match the filtering applied to full-length reads. To assign V/J genes and CDR3, sequences were annotated against IMGT germline references using PyIR, a Python wrapper for IgBLAST v1.9. Reads were filtered out if the reads had weak V/J assignments (E-value above 1e-6), no CDR3, stop codons, out-of-frame junctions, or ambiguous translated residues. A V3J clonotype was defined by an identical inferred V gene, J gene, and CDR3 amino acid sequence. Percentage overlap between repertoires was calculated by dividing the number of shared unique clonotypes by the size of the smaller repertoire. Three approaches were used to assess repertoire richness: RTK rarefaction, the Chao1 estimator, and Recon v2.1 estimates of unobserved clonotypes. Generation probabilities for all TCRbeta clonotypes obtained by the gDNA method from a few donors were computed using OLGA. TCRdb mirrors the immuneACCESS table, restricted to in-frame sequences. Some clones are absent from its copies; in checked studies, under half trace to an unresolved V gene, and the reason for the others is unknown. The V and J calls and clone size were taken over from that table, and D and trimming were inferred from the DNA. The sample data list 2 million to 2.5 million clones, and about 92% of these were observed just once. The biggest ten clones account for about 1.5% of the sample.

This chain is built from TRBV7-9 and TRBJ1-2; TRBD1 lines up with 11 middle nucleotides. The sample taken for sequencing was naive CD8+ T cells from PBMCs. This specimen's cell subset or site label, per the study, means: CD45RA+CCR7+. The clonotype comes from a man aged 18 to 30 in good health. Some clones in this sample may be carry-over from other donors' samples. The DNA sequence is TGTGCCAGCACCTCGGACAGGGGGCACTATGGCTACACCTTC. It translates to CASTSDRGHYGYTF.